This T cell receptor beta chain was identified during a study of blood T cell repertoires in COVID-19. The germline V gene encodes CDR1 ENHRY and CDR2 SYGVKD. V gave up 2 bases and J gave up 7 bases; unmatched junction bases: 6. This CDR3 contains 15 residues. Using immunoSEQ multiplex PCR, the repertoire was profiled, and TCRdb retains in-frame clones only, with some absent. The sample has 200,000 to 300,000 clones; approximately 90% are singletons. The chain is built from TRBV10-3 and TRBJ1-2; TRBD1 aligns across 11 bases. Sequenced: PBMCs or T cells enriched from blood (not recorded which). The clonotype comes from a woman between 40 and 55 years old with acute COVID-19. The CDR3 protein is CAISERDRGTGGYTF. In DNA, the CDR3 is TGTGCCATCAGTGAGCGGGACAGGGGGACGGGTGGCTACACCTTC.